These 3 T cell receptor beta chains originate from one sample sequenced in a study of blood T cell repertoires in COVID-19. Libraries were prepared by immunoSEQ multiplex PCR; TCRdb keeps only in-frame clonotypes and omits some of them. The sample includes about 150,000 clones, 84% of them seen just once. The sequenced sample consisted of peripheral blood. The receptors derive from a human donor in a cohort sampled during active COVID-19.

The chain is built from TRBV6-4 and TRBJ2-7; possibly TRBD1 for D (5 bases). The V and J ends lost 8 bases and 9 bases respectively, with 8 bases between them. Germline-derived CDR1 and CDR2 are MRHNA and SNTAGT. This CDR3 has 9 residues. The CDR3 loop is CASARVQYV. The CDR3 DNA reads TGTGCCAGCGCCAGGGTGCAGTACGTC.

The chain joins TRBV30 to TRBJ1-5; D perhaps matches TRBD1 (6 bases). The V gene lost 4 bases and the J gene lost 7 bases, with 17 bases spanning the gap. CDR3 size: 14 residues. Germline V gene sequence: CDR1 GTSNPN, CDR2 SVGIG (reference sequence). This chain's CDR3 is CAWNKEGVDQPQHF. The CDR3, as DNA: TGTGCCTGGAACAAAGAGGGGGTTGACCAGCCCCAGCATTTT.

The CDR3 DNA sequence: TGTGCCAGCAGCTTATCGGAATCTAGGGGCTACACCTTC. As protein: CASSLSESRGYTF. The V call is TRBV7-2, the J call TRBJ1-2, with D hard to call. The CDR3 length is 13 residues. V lost 2 bases to trimming and J lost 8 bases, with 12 bases between them. Germline lookup yields CDR1 SGHTA and CDR2 FQGNSA.